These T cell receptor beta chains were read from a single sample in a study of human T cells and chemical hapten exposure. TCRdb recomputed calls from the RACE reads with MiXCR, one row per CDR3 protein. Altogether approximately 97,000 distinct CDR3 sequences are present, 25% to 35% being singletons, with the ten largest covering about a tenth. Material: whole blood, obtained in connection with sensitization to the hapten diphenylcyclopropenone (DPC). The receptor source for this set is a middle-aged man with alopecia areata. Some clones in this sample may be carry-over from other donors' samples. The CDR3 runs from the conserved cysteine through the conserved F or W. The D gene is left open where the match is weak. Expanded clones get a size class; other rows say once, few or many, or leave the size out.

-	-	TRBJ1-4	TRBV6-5	CASRRDSRREKLFF
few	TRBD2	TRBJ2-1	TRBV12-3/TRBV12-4	CASRPSGRVDNEQFF
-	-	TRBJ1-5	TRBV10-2	CASTPQSNQPQHF
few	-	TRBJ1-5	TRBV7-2	CASSRDTNQPQHF
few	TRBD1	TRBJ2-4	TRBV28	CASSQQGTVAKNIQYF
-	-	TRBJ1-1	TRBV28	CASSLLGMNTEAFF
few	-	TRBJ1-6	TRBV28	CASSLITLGSPLHF
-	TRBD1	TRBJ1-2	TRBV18	CASSPQGQGLKGDTF
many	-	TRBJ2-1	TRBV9	CASSAEAPYYNEQFF
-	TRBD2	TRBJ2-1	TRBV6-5	CASSTLKRGSSYNEQFF
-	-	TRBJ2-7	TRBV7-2	CASSLLTPSYEQYF
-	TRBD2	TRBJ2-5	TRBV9	CASSVGVAGGGQETQYF
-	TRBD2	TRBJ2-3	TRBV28	CASRAGIGTDTQYF
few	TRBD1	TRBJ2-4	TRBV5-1	CASSLLTGKGAKNIQYF
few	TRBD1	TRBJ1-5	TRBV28	CASSSSGTDIFSNQPQHF
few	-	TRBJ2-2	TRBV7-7	CASSLGPANTGELFF
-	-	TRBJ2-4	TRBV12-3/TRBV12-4	CASSSTVLAKNIQYF
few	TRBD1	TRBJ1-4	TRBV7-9	CASSPGTATNEKLFF
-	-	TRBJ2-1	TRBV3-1	CASSPFGNEQFF
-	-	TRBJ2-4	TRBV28	CASSFPRQAGTLAKNIQYF
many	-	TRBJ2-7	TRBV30	CAWSVGAPPYEQYF
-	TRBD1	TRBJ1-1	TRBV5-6	CASSEDRRTEAFF
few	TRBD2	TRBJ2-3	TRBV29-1	CSGTPAGISTDTQYF
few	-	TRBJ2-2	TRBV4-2	CASSQGQQDIGELFF
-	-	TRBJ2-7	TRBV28	CASSFPFTGSSYEQYF
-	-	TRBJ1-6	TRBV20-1	CSARVGGFDNSPLHF
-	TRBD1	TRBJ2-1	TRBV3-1	CASSEDRLSYNEQFF
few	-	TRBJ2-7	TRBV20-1	CSAREDYEQYF
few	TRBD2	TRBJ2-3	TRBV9	CASSVGFSGGSGTQYF
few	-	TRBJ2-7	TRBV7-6	CASSAEGSGLHYEQYF
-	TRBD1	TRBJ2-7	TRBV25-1	CASSDKIGQGAYEQYF
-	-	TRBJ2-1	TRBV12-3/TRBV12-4	CASNDLSGHRNEQFF
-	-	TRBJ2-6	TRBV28	CASSMTGPSGANVLTF
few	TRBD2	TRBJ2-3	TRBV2	CASSVGSGKYF
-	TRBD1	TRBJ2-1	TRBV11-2	CASSSRQGGNEQFF
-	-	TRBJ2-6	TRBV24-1	CATSDSQGTGANVLTF
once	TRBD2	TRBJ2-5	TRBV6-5	CASRPGLAGVGQETQYF
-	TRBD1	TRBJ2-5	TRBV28	CASSSRQGRNQETQYF
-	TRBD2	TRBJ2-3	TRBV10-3	CAISESRRLAGGGTDTQYF
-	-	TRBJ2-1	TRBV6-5	CASKRGNNEQFF
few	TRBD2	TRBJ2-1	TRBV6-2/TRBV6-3	CASSTFGGSFYNEQFF
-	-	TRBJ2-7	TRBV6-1	CASSELGEQYF
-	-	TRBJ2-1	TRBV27	CASSLSPPPYNEQFF
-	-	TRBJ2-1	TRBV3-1	CASSRRLTIGDEQFF
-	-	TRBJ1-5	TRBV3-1	CASSQVGQPQHF
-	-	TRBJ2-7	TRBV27	CASPPSEQYF
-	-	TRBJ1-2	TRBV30	CAWSKDYGYTF
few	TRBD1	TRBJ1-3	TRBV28	CASSRQGTGNTIYF
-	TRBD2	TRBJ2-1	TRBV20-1	CSAVTGTSGRGEQFF